These 20 T cell receptor beta chains were all obtained from the same sample, sequenced in a study of blood T cells in healthy people across ages. Next came a second PCR, run for about 7 to 12 cycles, which used a sample-barcoded 5' primer along with a J-beta primer mix. MiXCR, applied by TCRdb to the 5' RACE reads, yields one record per CDR3 protein. Here the sample spans 750,000 to 950,000 distinct CDR3 sequences, 25% to 35% being singletons. This same sample was also part of a study on T cells of mothers and their children.

Sequencing used blood. The receptors derive from a woman aged 40 to 50 in good health.

The J gene is TRBJ2-5, the V gene TRBV7-9, with D uncertain. V shed 2 bases and J shed 5 bases, with 9 bases lying between them. The germline CDR1 and CDR2 sequences are SEHNR and FQNEAQ (reference sequence). This CDR3 comprises 13 residues. CDR3 sequence reads: CASSLLMRETQYF. The CDR3, as DNA: TGTGCCAGCAGCTTACTTATGAGGGAGACCCAGTACTTC.

The chain recombines TRBV7-2 with TRBJ2-2; TRBD1 might be the D (6 bases). Trimming took off 5 bases at V and 7 bases at J, with 11 bases between the two ends. The germline CDR1 and CDR2 sequences are SGHTA and FQGNSA. The CDR3 has 13 amino acids. CDR3: CASSQLRGGELFF. In DNA form, the CDR3 reads TGTGCCAGCAGCCAACTCAGGGGCGGGGAGCTGTTTTTT.

This clonotype appeared many times. The chain carries TRBV5-8 and TRBJ2-7; D not resolved. V was pared by 3 bases and J by 0 bases, with 7 bases between. This CDR3 contains 13 residues. The germline V gene has CDR1 SGHTS and CDR2 YDEGEE. CDR3 coding DNA: TGTGCCAGCAGCTCGCGATTCTCCTACGAGCAGTACTTC. Amino acids: CASSSRFSYEQYF.

This clonotype was counted a single time. A read error may be the cause here, since a much bigger clone is one base away. The chain joins TRBV15 to TRBJ1-2; weak D call: TRBD1 (5 bases). Per germline, CDR1 LNHNV and CDR2 YYDKDF (reference sequence). The CDR3 has 15 amino acids. The CDR3 coding sequence is TGTGCCACCAGCAGAGATAGGACAAGGAGCGATGGCTGCACCTTC. Its translation is CATSRDRTRSDGCTF.

With respect to this clonotype: A much larger clone is a single base away; this may be a read error. This rearrangement joins TRBV12-3 or TRBV12-4 to TRBJ2-7; TRBD2 is a possible D gene (5 bases). This CDR3 contains 13 residues. The germline V and J ends were trimmed by 5 bases and 6 bases, with 14 bases remaining between them. The CDR3: CASSRGEGGEQYF. CDR3 in DNA: TGTGCCAGCAGTCGGGGAGAGGGCGGCGAGCAGTACTTC.

The chain combines TRBV27 with TRBJ2-2, with D maybe TRBD2 (6 bases). This CDR3 comprises 19 residues. V was cut by 2 bases and J by 5 bases, with 24 bases left in between. Germline lookup yields CDR1 MNHEY and CDR2 SMNVEV (reference sequence). The CDR3: CASSLGGIGTGSRTGELFF. DNA of the CDR3: TGTGCCAGCAGTTTAGGGGGAATAGGGACTGGGAGTCGGACCGGGGAGCTGTTTTTT.

The CDR3 reads CASSSWGQVQETQYF. DNA of the CDR3: TGTGCCAGCAGTTCCTGGGGGCAGGTCCAAGAGACCCAGTACTTC. This chain links TRBV28 with TRBJ2-5; perhaps TRBD1 as D (6 bases). V dropped 4 bases and J dropped 1 base, with 13 bases sitting between them. The CDR3 loop spans 15 amino acids. Per the germline V gene, CDR1 is MDHEN and CDR2 is SYDVKM. The full variable domain, rest sourced from reference TRBV28 and TRBJ2-5, is DVKVTQSSRYLVKRTGEKVFLECVQDMDHENMFWYRQDPGLGLRLIYFSYDVKMKEKGDIPEGYSVSREKKERFSLILESASTNQTSMYLCASSSWGQVQETQYFGPGTRLLVL.

Regarding this clonotype: A much larger clone lies one base from this, so it may be a read error. CDR3: CASGYSEARHEQFF. CDR3 in DNA: TGTGCCAGCGGTTACAGCGAGGCGCGGCATGAGCAGTTCTTC. J is TRBJ2-1 and V is TRBV6-2 or TRBV6-3; D ambiguous. Germline V gene sequence: CDR1 MNHEY, CDR2 SVGEGT. The CDR3 loop spans 14 amino acids.

This clonotype was seen at least ten times. This rearrangement joins TRBV7-8 to TRBJ2-1; D is undetermined. Trimming removed 8 bases at V and 10 bases at J, with 15 bases between. The CDR3 spans 12 residues. CDR1 and CDR2 (germline): SGHVS, FQNEAQ. The CDR3, as DNA: TGTGCCAGCTCCTTAGATTCCGGGGAGCAGTTCTTC. Amino acids: CASSLDSGEQFF.

The V gene is TRBV28, the J gene TRBJ2-2; D ambiguous. V dropped 6 bases and J dropped 4 bases, with 9 bases sitting between them. Germline values: CDR1 MDHEN, CDR2 SYDVKM. The CDR3 is 13 amino acids. The CDR3 region has the DNA TGTGCCAGCAGCAATCTTGGCACCGGGGAGCTGTTTTTT. Encoded protein: CASSNLGTGELFF.

This clonotype was seen a handful of times. The V gene is TRBV27, the J gene TRBJ1-5; D call uncertain. Per germline, CDR1 MNHEY and CDR2 SMNVEV (reference sequence). The CDR3 is 14 amino acids. Trimming pared 3 bases from V and 6 bases from J, leaving 12 bases between. The CDR3 region is CASSLAPMGQPQHF. CDR3 coding DNA: TGTGCCAGCAGTTTGGCCCCTATGGGTCAGCCCCAGCATTTT.

This clonotype has a count of ten or more. The chain combines TRBV7-3 with TRBJ2-1; no reliable D call. The CDR3 length is 13 residues. V lost 2 bases to trimming and J lost 7 bases, with 9 bases between them. Germline V lookup: CDR1 SGHTA, CDR2 FQGTGA. CDR3 protein: CASSLYSPNEQFF. The CDR3 nucleotides read TGTGCCAGCAGCTTATACAGCCCTAATGAGCAGTTCTTC.

This clonotype was counted only a few times. This chain links TRBV15 with TRBJ1-2, with D possibly matching TRBD1 (5 bases). Germline CDR1 is LNHNV and CDR2 is YYDKDF (reference sequence). V was cut by 5 bases and J by 8 bases, with 12 bases left in between. The CDR3 covers 12 residues. CDR3 in amino acids: CATSLGQEGYTF. In DNA, the CDR3 is TGTGCCACCAGCTTGGGGCAGGAAGGCTACACCTTC.

The rearrangement uses TRBV27 and TRBJ2-3; TRBD1 matches at 8 bases. CDR1 and CDR2 (germline): MNHEY, SMNVEV (reference sequence). Trimming at V came to 5 bases and at J to 2 bases, leaving 6 bases not matched to a gene. The CDR3 sequence is 15 residues long. CDR3 DNA: TGTGCCAGCAGTGACAGGACAGGGCCCACAGATACGCAGTATTTT. Translated: CASSDRTGPTDTQYF.

The gene calls are TRBV11-2 and TRBJ2-7, with 9 positions matching TRBD1. Losses at the gene ends were 5 bases for V and 4 bases for J; bases not matched to a gene: 9. The CDR3 has 15 residues. In germline, CDR1 is SGHAT, CDR2 FQNNGV. The CDR3 here is CASSPGDRVTYEQYF. The CDR3, as DNA: TGTGCCAGCAGCCCAGGGGACAGGGTAACTTACGAGCAGTACTTC.

Only a few counts were recorded for this clonotype. The rearrangement joins TRBV3-1 to TRBJ2-1, with D maybe TRBD2 (7 bases). The V end was cut by 7 bases, the J end by 9 bases, with 22 bases between. This CDR3 spans 15 amino acids. Germline V CDR1 and CDR2: LGHDT, YNNKEL (reference sequence). For the CDR3, the DNA is TGTGCCAGCAAAAAGGGGGGGGCCAATCCGGCTGAGCAGTTCTTC. Translation: CASKKGGANPAEQFF.

This clonotype was seen only a few times. This chain connects TRBV7-2 to TRBJ1-5; D is unclear. The CDR3 is 14 residues long. Germline V CDR1 and CDR2: SGHTA, FQGNSA. V lost 2 bases, J lost 3 bases, and 8 bases lay in between. In nucleotides, the CDR3 is TGTGCCAGCAGCTTACATGGGGTCAATCAGCCCCAGCATTTT. This sequence encodes CASSLHGVNQPQHF.

This clonotype was counted ten times or more. The chain recombines TRBV27 with TRBJ2-7; a weak D match, TRBD2 (6 bases). The CDR3 spans 13 residues. Trimming cost V 2 bases and J 3 bases, with 8 bases left between them. Germline CDR1 reads MNHEY; CDR2 reads SMNVEV (reference sequence). As DNA, the CDR3 is TGTGCCAGCAGTTTAGAGGAGGGCTACGAGCAGTACTTC. As protein: CASSLEEGYEQYF.

This clonotype has ten or more counts. This sequence joins TRBV28 and TRBJ1-2, with D unclear. Germline V gene lookup returns CDR1 MDHEN and CDR2 SYDVKM. The ends were cut back, 6 bases at V and 3 bases at J, with 5 bases in the middle. This CDR3 is built from 11 residues. CDR3 nucleotides: TGTGCCAGCAGCTTGGACTATGGCTACACCTTC. This translates into CASSLDYGYTF.

The CDR3 DNA reads TGCACCTGCAGCTACGGGTCCGGGACGGATGAAGCTTTCTTT. Its translation: CTCSYGSGTDEAFF. This rearrangement joins TRBV5-1 to TRBJ1-1; tentative D call: TRBD1 (5 bases). The CDR3 length is 14 residues. Germline values: CDR1 SGHRS, CDR2 YFSETQ. Full variable domain (missing parts from reference TRBV5-1 and TRBJ1-1): KAGVTQTPRYLIKTRGQQVTLSCSPISGHRSVSWYQQTPGQGLQFLFEYFSETQRNKGNFPGRFSGRQFSNSRSEMNVSTLELGDSALYLCTCSYGSGTDEAFFGQGTRLTVV.